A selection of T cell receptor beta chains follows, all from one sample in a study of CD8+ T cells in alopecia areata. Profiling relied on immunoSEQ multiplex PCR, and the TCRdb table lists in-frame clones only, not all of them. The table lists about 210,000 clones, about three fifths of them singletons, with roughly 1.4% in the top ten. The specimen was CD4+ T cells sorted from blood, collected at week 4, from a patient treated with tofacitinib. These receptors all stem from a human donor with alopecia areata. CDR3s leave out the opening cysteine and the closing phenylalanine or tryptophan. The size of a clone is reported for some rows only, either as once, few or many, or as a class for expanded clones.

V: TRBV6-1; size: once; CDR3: ASRRTGGQSEAF
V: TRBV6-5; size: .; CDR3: ASSERSQPLH
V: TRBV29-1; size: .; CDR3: SVEGTGTYGYT
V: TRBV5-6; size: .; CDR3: ASSLGPLGNQPQH
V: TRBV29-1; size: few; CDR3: SAHEVRSEQF
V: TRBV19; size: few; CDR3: ASSSRDSSSTDTQY
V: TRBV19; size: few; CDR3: ASGSRRGSTDTQY
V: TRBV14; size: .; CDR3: ASSQINSHNSPLH
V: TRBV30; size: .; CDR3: AWSPTANYGYT
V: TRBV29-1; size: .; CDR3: SVRGGGNQPQH
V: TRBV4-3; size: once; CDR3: ASSQGQGPNYGYT
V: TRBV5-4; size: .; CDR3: ASSFFAGSTDTQY
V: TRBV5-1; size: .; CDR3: ASSLGDSYNEQF
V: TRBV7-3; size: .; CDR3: ASSGTANSPLH
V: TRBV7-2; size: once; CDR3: ASSLISDTGELF
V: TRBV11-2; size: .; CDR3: ASSFLARDYEQY
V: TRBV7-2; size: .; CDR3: ASSYSGAGDTQY
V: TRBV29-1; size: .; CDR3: SVGQRGGHEQY
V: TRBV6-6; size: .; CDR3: ASSNQQGVGTEAF
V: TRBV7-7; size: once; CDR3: ASSLLGRGQETQY
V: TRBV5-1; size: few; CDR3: ASSFKETQY
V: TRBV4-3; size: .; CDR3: ASSRTRGNTDTQY
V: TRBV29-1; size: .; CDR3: SAAGDGYT
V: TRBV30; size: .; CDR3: AWRSVGPYEQY
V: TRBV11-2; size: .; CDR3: ASSHGLAGIQETQY
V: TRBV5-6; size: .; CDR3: ASSLGVLPDSPLH
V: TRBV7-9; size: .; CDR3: ASSQTDRKNTGELF
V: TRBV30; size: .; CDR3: AWSTAARETQY
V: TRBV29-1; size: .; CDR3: SVIRDSNSNQPQH
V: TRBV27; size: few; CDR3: ASSTSGTPVYWAF
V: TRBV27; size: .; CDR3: ASSHQPPGSANVLT
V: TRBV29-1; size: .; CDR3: SVVEGFDGYT
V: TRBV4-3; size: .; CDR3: ASSQDRGGPYEQY
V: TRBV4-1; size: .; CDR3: ASSQDREKKDYGYT
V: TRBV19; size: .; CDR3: ASSITSGNQPQH
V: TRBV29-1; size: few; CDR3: SVPTYSTDTQY
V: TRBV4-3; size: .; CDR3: ASSQEGGYYEQY
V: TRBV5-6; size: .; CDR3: ASSPPFERGGAYEQY
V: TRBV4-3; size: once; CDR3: ASSQSAHNTGELF
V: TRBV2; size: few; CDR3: ASTYRGVTDTQY
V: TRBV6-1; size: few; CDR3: ASQHRRQPQH
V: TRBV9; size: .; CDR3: ASTQGVNNSPLH
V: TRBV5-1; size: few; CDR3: ASSLAFGNEQF
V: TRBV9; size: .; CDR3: ASSVVIGANTGELF
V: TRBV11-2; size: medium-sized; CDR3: ASSTRTGGVAKNIQY
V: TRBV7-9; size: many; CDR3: ASSLRSGKSGTQY
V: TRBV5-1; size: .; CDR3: ASSLRGEGAF
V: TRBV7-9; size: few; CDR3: ASRGEGTYNTEAF
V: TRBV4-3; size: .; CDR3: ASSQGRDGTYEQY
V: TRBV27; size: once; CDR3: ASSSGLGYT
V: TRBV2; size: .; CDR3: ASSESQGLGQPQH
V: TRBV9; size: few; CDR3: ASSPRRGVSYQETQY
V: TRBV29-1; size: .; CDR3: SVLSASGRWSSYNEQF
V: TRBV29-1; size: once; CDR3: SFLSGALSGYT
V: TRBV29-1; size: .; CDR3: SVERPLNTEAF
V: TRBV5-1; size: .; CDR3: ASSLRGRAPQGGELF
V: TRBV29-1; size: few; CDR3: SVGDRANQPQH